Below are 10 T cell receptor beta chains sequenced from a single sample in a study of T cell responses to AZD1222 COVID-19 vaccine. Clones were read by immunoSEQ multiplex PCR, and TCRdb kept only the in-frame ones, dropping some. This sample carries some 82,000 clones, more than 80% of them seen once, and the ten largest clones take less than 7.5%. This material consisted of peripheral blood, taken on day 0 of AZD1222 vaccination. These receptors were taken from an adult in good health.

The rearrangement joins TRBV27 to TRBJ2-3; D remains ambiguous. Deletions cut 6 bases from V and 5 bases from J, with 15 bases between. CDR3 size: 14 residues. CDR1 is MNHEY, CDR2 SMNVEV, per germline (reference sequence). The CDR3 sequence: CASSHGFQGDTQYF. The CDR3 DNA sequence: TGTGCCAGCAGCCATGGCTTCCAAGGAGATACGCAGTATTTT.

This rearrangement joins TRBV10-3 to TRBJ1-1; weak D call: TRBD1 (6 bases). With 6 bases removed from V and 4 bases from J, the gap between germline ends came to 15 bases. There are 14 residues in the CDR3. Germline V gene sequence: CDR1 ENHRY, CDR2 SYGVKD. CDR3: CAIRRTEASTEAFF. CDR3 DNA sequence: TGTGCCATCAGGAGGACAGAGGCGAGCACTGAAGCTTTCTTT.

This chain uses TRBV29-1 with TRBJ2-5; TRBD1 aligns across 9 bases. The CDR3 has 15 amino acids. CDR1 SQVTM and CDR2 ANQGSEA come from the germline V gene. With V trimmed by 6 bases and J by 4 bases, 12 bases remained unmatched. DNA for the CDR3: TGCAGCGTAAGGGGGCGGGACAGGGTCTCAGAGACCCAGTACTTC. Amino acid sequence: CSVRGRDRVSETQYF. Variable domain in full (rest from reference TRBV29-1 and TRBJ2-5): SAVISQKPSRDICQRGTSLTIQCQVDSQVTMMFWYRQQPGQSLTLIATANQGSEATYESGFVIDKFPISRPNLTFSTLTVSNMSPEDSSIYLCSVRGRDRVSETQYFGPGTRLLVL.

The chain carries TRBV7-2 and TRBJ2-1; possibly TRBD1 for D (5 bases). The germline CDR1 and CDR2 sequences are SGHTA and FQGNSA. This CDR3 is built from 13 residues. The V end lost 4 bases, the J end lost 4 bases, and 8 bases lay between the germline ends. The CDR3 region has the DNA TGTGCCAGCAGCTCCTCAGGGTACAATGAGCAGTTCTTC. Translation gives CASSSSGYNEQFF.

The chain couples TRBV7-2 to TRBJ2-2; 10 bases are shared with TRBD2. V shed 5 bases, J shed 6 bases, and the junction held 3 bases outside the gene matches. The CDR3 consists of 14 residues. In germline, CDR1 is SGHTA, CDR2 FQGNSA. The CDR3 coding sequence is TGTGCCAGCAGCCCAGCGGGGGGGCCCGGGGAGCTGTTTTTT. This sequence encodes CASSPAGGPGELFF.

J is TRBJ1-6 and V is TRBV4-2, with 10 bases fitting TRBD1. V lost 2 bases to trimming and J lost 8 bases; unmatched junction nucleotides: 6. Germline CDR1 and CDR2: LGHNA and YNFKEQ. The CDR3 loop spans 16 amino acids. The CDR3 coding sequence is TGTGCCAGCAGCCAACACCGGGACAGGGGCGATTCACCCCTCCACTTT. Translated, it gives CASSQHRDRGDSPLHF.

This clone was detected only a few times. The chain joins TRBV3-1 (or the pseudogene TRBV3-2) to TRBJ1-3, with 7 positions matching TRBD1. The CDR3 consists of 15 residues. V lost 4 bases, J lost 2 bases, and 5 bases stayed unmatched. Germline lookup yields CDR1 LGHDT and CDR2 YNNKEL (reference sequence). The DNA of the CDR3 is TGTGCCAGCAGCCCCTCAGGGGGACCTGGAAACACCATATATTTT. Translation gives CASSPSGGPGNTIYF.

This chain uses TRBV7-2 with TRBJ2-1; a possible D gene is TRBD1 (6 bases). V was clipped by 7 bases and J by 12 bases, with 16 bases between them. Per germline, CDR1 SGHTA and CDR2 FQGNSA. CDR3 length equals 12 residues. CDR3 residues: CASIARTGTQFF. For the CDR3, the DNA is TGTGCCAGCATCGCTAGAACAGGGACGCAGTTCTTC.

The V and J genes are TRBV3-1 (or the pseudogene TRBV3-2) and TRBJ1-2; D gene unclear. Trimming took 4 bases from V and 0 from J, leaving 12 bases between them. Looked up from germline, CDR1 is LGHDT and CDR2 is YNNKEL (reference sequence). CDR3 length: 15 residues. In DNA, the CDR3 is TGTGCCAGCAGCCGCGATGGGGTTCCTAACTATGGCTACACCTTC. It specifies CASSRDGVPNYGYTF.

The chain has TRBV9 and TRBJ1-1, with TRBD1 identical over 7 bases. The J segment lost 0 bases and the V segment lost 3 bases, leaving 8 bases of the junction unmatched. Germline CDR1 and CDR2: SGDLS and YYNGEE. The CDR3 extends over 16 amino acids. CDR3 coding DNA: TGTGCCAGCAGCGCAGAACAGGGGACCTTGAACACTGAAGCTTTCTTT. Translating it yields CASSAEQGTLNTEAFF.